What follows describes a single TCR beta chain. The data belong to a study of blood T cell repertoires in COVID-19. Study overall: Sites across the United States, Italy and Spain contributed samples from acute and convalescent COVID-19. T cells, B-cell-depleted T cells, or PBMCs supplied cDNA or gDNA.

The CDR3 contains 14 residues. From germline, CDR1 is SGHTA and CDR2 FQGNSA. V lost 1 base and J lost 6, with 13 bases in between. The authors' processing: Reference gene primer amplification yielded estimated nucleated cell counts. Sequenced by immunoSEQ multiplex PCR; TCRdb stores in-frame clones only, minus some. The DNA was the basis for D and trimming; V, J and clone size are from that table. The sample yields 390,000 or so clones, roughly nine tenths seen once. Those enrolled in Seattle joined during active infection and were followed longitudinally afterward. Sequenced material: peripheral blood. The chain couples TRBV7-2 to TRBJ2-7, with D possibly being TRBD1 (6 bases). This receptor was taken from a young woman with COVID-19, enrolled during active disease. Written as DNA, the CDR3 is TGTGCCAGCAGCTTAGTTCCAGGGGAGACCGAGCAGTACTTC. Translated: CASSLVPGETEQYF.